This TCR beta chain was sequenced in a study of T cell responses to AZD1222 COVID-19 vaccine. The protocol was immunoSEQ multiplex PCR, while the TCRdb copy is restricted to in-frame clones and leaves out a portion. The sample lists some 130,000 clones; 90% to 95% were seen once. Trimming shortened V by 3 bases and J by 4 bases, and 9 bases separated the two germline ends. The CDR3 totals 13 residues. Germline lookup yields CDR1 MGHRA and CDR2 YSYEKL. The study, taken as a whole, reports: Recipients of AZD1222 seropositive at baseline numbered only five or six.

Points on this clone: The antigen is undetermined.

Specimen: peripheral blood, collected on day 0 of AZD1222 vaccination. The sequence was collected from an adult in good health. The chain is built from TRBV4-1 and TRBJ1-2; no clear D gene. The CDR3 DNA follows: TGCGCCAGCAGCCATCCGGGATCCTATGGCTACACCTTC. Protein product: CASSHPGSYGYTF.